This TCR beta chain is from a study of identical twins. Study outcomes and limitations: Those out-of-frame alpha sequences shared by twins showed an excess of low generation probability. Models underestimated out-of-frame TCR alpha sharing in monozygotic twins. Fewer insertions marked abundant cord blood beta clonotypes; young adult naive trended weakly, memory not at all.

TCRdb used MiXCR to reprocess the 5' RACE reads, holding one entry per CDR3 protein. The sample has under 500,000 distinct CDR3 sequences; around an eighth are singletons. Germline V gives CDR1 MNHEY, CDR2 SMNVEV (reference sequence). Trimming left V 4 bases short and J 4 bases short, with 11 bases between. The CDR3 has 13 amino acids. To note about this clonotype: As yet, its antigen is unknown.

This sample also appeared in a second study, on yellow fever vaccine responses in identical twins. From that report: In identical twins, vaccine T cell responses appeared partly shared and partly individual.

The receptor comes from a woman aged 18 to 35 in good health. The rearrangement links TRBV27 to TRBJ2-7; D unclear. Sequencing was carried out using CD4+ T cells sorted from blood. The CDR3 here is CASSYRSRYEQYF. CDR3 in DNA: TGTGCCAGCAGTTACCGAAGTCGGTACGAGCAGTACTTC.